This TCR beta chain stems from a study of graft-versus-host responses after intestinal transplantation. Study overall: Anti-thymocyte globulin induction, then tacrolimus and steroids for about three years, went to all recipients.

Trimming stripped 5 bases from V and 0 bases from J, with 14 bases between. The CDR3 loop spans 15 amino acids. CDR1 and CDR2 (germline): SQVTM, ANQGSEA. As concerns this clone: The antigen is undetermined.

TCRdb's table, derived via immunoSEQ multiplex PCR, lists solely in-frame clones and lacks some. The sample carries roughly 120,000 clones, just over 90% recorded once. The material sequenced was unstimulated CD4+ T cells sorted from spleen or lymph node cells, taken before intestinal transplant. The chain links TRBV29-1 to TRBJ2-1; D not resolved. The sequence was obtained from a human donor who received an intestinal transplant. Written as DNA, the CDR3 is TGCAGCGTTATCACCGACACGAGCTCCTACAATGAGCAGTTCTTC. Amino acid sequence: CSVITDTSSYNEQFF.